Below are 25 T cell receptor beta chains sequenced from a single sample in a study of vaccination and CD4 T cells after COVID-19 (dated by TCRdb to the early 2020s). The intended sense of this specimen's treatment or condition label: approximately nine-day PBMC culture with coronavirus spike peptide pools or control peptides (ViraFEST assay). These receptors' antigens are unknown. Receptor amplification or capture employed PCR. Sequencing was performed on an Illumina iSeq 100. DNA from cultured CD4+ T cells was subjected to TCR sequencing with the Oncomine TCR Beta short-read assay at the Johns Hopkins FTIC core. In TCRdb, the public reads were trimmed at Q25 with fastp and aligned with MiXCR, with productive beta chains retained. Rows are unified per CDR3 protein, each entry keeping the most common DNA and genes. Across this sample there are 15,000 to 20,000 distinct CDR3 sequences, with roughly 40% seen only once. Approximately 24% of the sample is held by the ten biggest clonotypes.

This specimen consisted of CD4+ T cells from blood, cultured in vitro, obtained before SARS-CoV-2 vaccination. The receptor set was obtained from a human donor who had recovered from COVID-19.

The CDR3 spells CASSLVLGWREPLPTQETQYF. CDR3 coding DNA: TGTGCCAGCAGTTTAGTCCTGGGGTGGCGGGAACCCCTCCCTACGCAAGAGACCCAGTACTTC. The chain combines TRBV28 with TRBJ2-5, with D perhaps TRBD2 (6 bases). V lost 2 bases and J 2 bases, leaving 30 bases between the germline ends. The germline V gene encodes CDR1 MDHEN and CDR2 SYDVKM. CDR3 size: 21 residues.

V and J are TRBV12-3 or TRBV12-4 and TRBJ2-5; a possible D gene is TRBD2 (7 bases). V was cut by 1 base and J by 0 bases, with 15 bases left in between. The CDR3 spans 17 residues. Written as DNA, the CDR3 is TGTGCCAGCAGTTTAGAGGGAACGGGGGGCTACCAAGAGACCCAGTACTTC. It specifies CASSLEGTGGYQETQYF.

There are a few counts of this clonotype. J is TRBJ2-1 and V is TRBV27, with D perhaps matching TRBD1 or TRBD2 (5 bases each). The V end was cut by 6 bases, the J end by 6 bases, with 18 bases between. This CDR3 is 15 amino acids long. Germline V gives CDR1 MNHEY, CDR2 SMNVEV (reference sequence). The CDR3 here is CASSSRDPRTNEQFF. The CDR3 nucleotides are TGTGCCAGCAGCTCCCGGGACCCCCGGACCAATGAGCAGTTCTTC.

This chain connects TRBV2 to TRBJ1-4; weak D call: TRBD1 (5 bases). The V end lost 7 bases, the J end lost 5 bases, and 14 bases lay between the germline ends. This CDR3 is built from 14 residues. Germline V lookup: CDR1 SNHLY, CDR2 FYNNEI. CDR3: CASNPGLPNEKLFF. Written as DNA, the CDR3 is TGTGCCAGCAACCCGGGGCTACCGAATGAAAAACTGTTTTTT.

V usage is TRBV5-4 and J usage is TRBJ2-5; maybe TRBD1 (5 bases). The CDR3 loop spans 15 amino acids. Germline loops: CDR1 SGHNT, CDR2 YYREEE (reference sequence). The ends were cut back, 4 bases at V and 6 bases at J, with 19 bases in the middle. The CDR3 is CASSTGSGSGKTQYF. In DNA form, the CDR3 reads TGTGCCAGCAGCACCGGTTCAGGGTCCGGTAAGACCCAGTACTTC.

The chain is built from TRBV6-7 and TRBJ1-1; 8 nucleotides agree with TRBD1. TRBV6-7 carries the ORF label, with uncertain function. The CDR3 is made up of 15 amino acids. Trimming cost V 1 base and J 6 bases; bases outside gene matches: 7. The CDR3 DNA follows: TGTGCCAGCAGTTACTACAGGACAGGGACCCCTGAAGCTTTCTTT. Protein sequence: CASSYYRTGTPEAFF.

This rearrangement joins TRBV19 to TRBJ2-2; 8 bases match TRBD1. This CDR3 has 13 amino acids. The germline gives CDR1 LNHDA, CDR2 SQIVND (reference sequence). Losses at the gene ends were 7 bases for V and 5 bases for J; bases not matched to a gene: 3. The CDR3 spells CASKTGETGELFF. The CDR3 region has the DNA TGTGCCAGTAAGACAGGGGAGACCGGGGAGCTGTTTTTT.

The sample holds a few counts of this clonotype. This chain joins TRBV7-7 and TRBJ1-1; D possibly corresponds to TRBD1 (6 bases). Germline CDR1 and CDR2: SSHAT and FNYEAQ (reference sequence). Trimming shortened V by 5 bases and J by 5 bases, and 12 bases separated the two germline ends. The CDR3 length is 13 residues. The CDR3 protein is CASSAKQGTEAFF. CDR3 nucleotide sequence: TGTGCCAGCAGCGCAAAACAGGGTACTGAAGCTTTCTTT.

A remark on this clonotype: One end of the junction does not line up with germline, which may come from a read error. V gene TRBV10-3 combines with J gene TRBJ1-1, with 11 bases that match TRBD1. Germline V gene sequence: CDR1 ENHRY, CDR2 SYGVKD. CDR3 length: 15 amino acids. CDR3 sequence (DNA): TGTGCCAGCAGTGAGTCGGGACAGGGGGTCACTGAAGCTTTCTTT. It codes for CASSESGQGVTEAFF.

The chain joins TRBV6-2 or TRBV6-3 to TRBJ1-1, with D tentatively TRBD1 (5 bases). The CDR3 loop spans 14 amino acids. The germline gives CDR1 MNHEY, CDR2 SVGEGT. Between the trimmed V and J ends, which lost 6 bases and 0 bases, there was a span of 11 bases. This CDR3 is CASSWGGLNTEAFF. The CDR3 DNA reads TGTGCCAGCAGCTGGGGGGGACTGAACACTGAAGCTTTCTTT.

This chain connects TRBV5-1 to TRBJ1-1; possibly TRBD1 for D (6 bases). V lost 0 bases to trimming and J lost 3 bases, with 9 bases between them. Germline loops: CDR1 SGHRS, CDR2 YFSETQ. The CDR3 sequence is 14 residues long. The CDR3 nucleotides are TGCGCCAGCAGCTTGGTGGGACAAGACACTGAAGCTTTCTTT. As protein: CASSLVGQDTEAFF.

The chain recombines TRBV7-8 with TRBJ2-2; no clear D. The germline V and J ends were trimmed by 2 bases and 5 bases, with 6 bases remaining between them. Germline CDR1 and CDR2: SGHVS and FQNEAQ. The CDR3 has 13 residues. Written as DNA, the CDR3 is TGTGCCAGCAGCTTATTTCCTACCGGGGAGCTGTTTTTT. Its protein is CASSLFPTGELFF.

This clonotype occurred a few times. The V and J genes are TRBV6-2 or TRBV6-3 and TRBJ1-5; D gene uncertain. Trimming removed 4 bases at V and 5 bases at J, with 12 bases between. This CDR3 contains 14 residues. Germline V gene data show CDR1 as MNHEY and CDR2 as SVGEGT. This CDR3 is CASSLAGADQPQHF. In DNA, the CDR3 is TGTGCCAGCAGTTTAGCAGGCGCCGATCAGCCCCAGCATTTT.

This clonotype was picked up one time. A read error is possible here, since a much larger clone lies one base away. The V call is TRBV27, the J call TRBJ1-5; no clear D. CDR1 is MNHEY and CDR2 is SMNVEV in the germline V gene (reference sequence). There are 17 residues in the CDR3. CDR3 DNA: TGTGCCAACAGTTTATCCGGCCGGTTTCAGATCGATCAGCCCCAGCATTTT. This encodes CANSLSGRFQIDQPQHF.

The chain uses TRBV2 and TRBJ1-5; 7 nucleotides agree with TRBD1. CDR3 length: 13 amino acids. Germline V gene data show CDR1 as SNHLY and CDR2 as FYNNEI. V gave up 7 bases and J gave up 5 bases; unmatched junction bases: 5. For the CDR3, the DNA is TGTGCCAGCAAAGGGACAGAAGATCAGCCCCAGCATTTT. Translating it yields CASKGTEDQPQHF.

The chain links TRBV5-4 to TRBJ2-7; D may match TRBD1 or TRBD2 (5 bases each). CDR3 length: 15 amino acids. V dropped 4 bases and J dropped 1 base, with 15 bases sitting between them. Germline V lookup: CDR1 SGHNT, CDR2 YYREEE (reference sequence). The CDR3 loop reads CASSPRGARSYEQYF. The DNA of the CDR3 is TGTGCCAGCAGCCCGCGAGGGGCTAGGTCCTACGAGCAGTACTTC.

V and J are TRBV5-4 and TRBJ1-6, with D uncertain. The V gene's germline CDR1 is SGHNT and CDR2 YYREEE (reference sequence). This CDR3 comprises 15 residues. Trimming removed 2 bases at V and 3 bases at J, with 9 bases between. The CDR3, as DNA: TGTGCCAGCAGCTTAGGTCGCAACTATAATTCACCCCTCCACTTT. It specifies CASSLGRNYNSPLHF.

The rearrangement uses TRBV12-3 or TRBV12-4 and TRBJ1-2, with D unresolved. This CDR3 has 11 residues. Trimming stripped 8 bases from V and 7 bases from J, with 11 bases between. CDR3 residues: CASGSHAGYTF. CDR3 sequence (DNA): TGTGCCAGCGGCTCACACGCTGGCTACACCTTC.

This clonotype showed up just a few times. Compared with germline, one end of the junction differs, possibly owing to a read error. The chain is built from TRBV5-3 and TRBJ2-7; D gene ambiguous. TRBV5-3 has ORF status, its function being uncertain. The CDR3 runs 13 residues. This CDR3 reads CASSLEGVRVKYF. CDR3 bases: TGTGCCAGCAGCTTGGAAGGTGTTCGGGTGAAGTACTTC.

The CDR3 coding sequence is TGTGCCAGCAGCTTCAAACTGGGACTTTCCGACTCCTACAATGAGCAGTTCTTC. This translates into CASSFKLGLSDSYNEQFF. This rearrangement joins TRBV7-2 to TRBJ2-1; perhaps TRBD2 as D (6 bases). The length of the CDR3 is 18 residues. Germline loops: CDR1 SGHTA, CDR2 FQGNSA. V lost 3 bases, J lost 0 bases, and 18 bases lay in between.

The rearrangement joins TRBV20-1 to TRBJ2-2, with D possibly being TRBD1 (6 bases). Looked up from germline, CDR1 is DFQATT and CDR2 is SNEGSKA (reference sequence). Trimming left V 5 bases short and J 6 bases short, with 13 bases between. This CDR3 comprises 13 residues. The CDR3 region has the DNA TGCAGTGCTGCCCGGACAGCCTCCGGGGAGCTGTTTTTT. Amino acid sequence: CSAARTASGELFF.

This clonotype was seen a few times. CDR3 amino acids: CASSFAQGNTEAFF. Here the CDR3 DNA reads TGTGCCAGCAGCTTCGCACAAGGGAACACTGAAGCTTTCTTT. This chain uses TRBV7-8 with TRBJ1-1, with D unclear. CDR1 SGHVS and CDR2 FQNEAQ come from the germline V gene. Trimming removed 3 bases at V and 1 base at J, with 9 bases between. CDR3 size: 14 residues.

This clonotype was observed a few times. The chain employs TRBV15 and TRBJ2-1; TRBD1 aligns across 9 bases. Germline CDR1 is LNHNV and CDR2 is YYDKDF (reference sequence). The V and J ends lost 5 bases and 11 bases, in that order; junction bases with no gene match: 13. This CDR3 is built from 15 residues. Here the CDR3 DNA reads TGTGCCACCAGCGTTGGTAGTGGTGGACAGGGGAAGCAGTTCTTC. This gives the protein CATSVGSGGQGKQFF. The full variable domain, its missing parts supplied by reference TRBV15 and TRBJ2-1, is DAMVIQNPRYQVTQFGKPVTLSCSQTLNHNVMYWYQQKSSQAPKLLFHYYDKDFNNEADTPDNFQSRRPNTSFCFLDIRSPGLGDTAMYLCATSVGSGGQGKQFFGPGTRLTVL.

The J gene is TRBJ1-5, the V gene TRBV6-1; D not certain. Germline CDR1 reads MNHNS; CDR2 reads SASEGT. With 1 base removed from V and 5 bases from J, the gap between germline ends came to 9 bases. This CDR3 region has 14 residues. The CDR3 here is CASSEGTDYQPQHF. CDR3 nucleotide sequence: TGTGCCAGCAGTGAAGGCACTGATTATCAGCCCCAGCATTTT.

This clonotype was counted only a few times. The rearrangement uses TRBV15 and TRBJ2-5; TRBD1 matches at 7 bases. The germline V gene encodes CDR1 LNHNV and CDR2 YYDKDF (reference sequence). CDR3 size: 14 residues. The trim removed 5 bases at V and 5 bases at J, leaving 8 bases unmatched. The CDR3 nucleotides are TGTGCCACCAGCGCCCGACAGGGATGGGAGACCCAGTACTTC. Translating gives CATSARQGWETQYF.